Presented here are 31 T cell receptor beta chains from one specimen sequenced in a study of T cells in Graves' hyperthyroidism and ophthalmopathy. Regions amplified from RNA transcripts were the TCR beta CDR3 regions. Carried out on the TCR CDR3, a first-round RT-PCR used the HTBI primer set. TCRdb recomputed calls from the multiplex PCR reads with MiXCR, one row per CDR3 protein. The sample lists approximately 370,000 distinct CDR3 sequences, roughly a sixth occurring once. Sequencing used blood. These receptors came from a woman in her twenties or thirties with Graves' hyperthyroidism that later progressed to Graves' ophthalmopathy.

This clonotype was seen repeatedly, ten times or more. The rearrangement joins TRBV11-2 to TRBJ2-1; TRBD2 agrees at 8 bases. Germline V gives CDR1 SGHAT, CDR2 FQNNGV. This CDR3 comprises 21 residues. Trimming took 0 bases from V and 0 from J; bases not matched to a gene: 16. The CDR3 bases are TGTGCCAGCAGCTTAGATTTCCCTCGCGGGGGGTTCTCCAGCTCCTACAATGAGCAGTTCTTC. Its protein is CASSLDFPRGGFSSSYNEQFF.

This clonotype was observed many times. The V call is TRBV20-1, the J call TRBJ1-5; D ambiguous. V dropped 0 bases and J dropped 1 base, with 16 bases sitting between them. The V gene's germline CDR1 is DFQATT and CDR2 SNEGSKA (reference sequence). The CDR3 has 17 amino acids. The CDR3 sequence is CSARDPHGSYSNQPQHF. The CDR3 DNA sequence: TGCAGTGCTAGAGACCCCCATGGATCATACAGCAATCAGCCCCAGCATTTT.

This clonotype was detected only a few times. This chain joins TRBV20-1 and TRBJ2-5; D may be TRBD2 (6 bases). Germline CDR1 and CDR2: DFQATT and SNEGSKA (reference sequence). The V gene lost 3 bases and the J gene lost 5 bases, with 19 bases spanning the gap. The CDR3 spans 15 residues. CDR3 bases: TGCAGTGCTAGGGGAACGGGGGTTTGGGGGGAGACCCAGTACTTC. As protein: CSARGTGVWGETQYF.

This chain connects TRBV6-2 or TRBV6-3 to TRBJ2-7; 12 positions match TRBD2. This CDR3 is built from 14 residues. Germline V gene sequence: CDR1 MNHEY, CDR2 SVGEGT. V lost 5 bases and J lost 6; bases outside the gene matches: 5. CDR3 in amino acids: CASSRLAGAREQYF. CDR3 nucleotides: TGTGCCAGCAGTCGACTAGCGGGAGCGCGCGAGCAGTACTTC.

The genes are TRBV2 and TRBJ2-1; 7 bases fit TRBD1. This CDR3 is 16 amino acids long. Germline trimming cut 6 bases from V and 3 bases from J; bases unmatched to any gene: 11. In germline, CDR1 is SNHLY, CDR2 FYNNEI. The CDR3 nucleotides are TGTGCCAGCAGCCGACCGGACAGGTTAGACTACAATGAGCAGTTCTTC. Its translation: CASSRPDRLDYNEQFF.

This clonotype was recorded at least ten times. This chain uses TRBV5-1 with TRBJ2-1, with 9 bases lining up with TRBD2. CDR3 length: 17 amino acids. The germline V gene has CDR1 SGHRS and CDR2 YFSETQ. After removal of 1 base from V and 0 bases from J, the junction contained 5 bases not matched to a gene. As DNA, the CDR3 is TGCGCCAGCAGCTTGTTTAGTAGCGGGAGCTCCTACAATGAGCAGTTCTTC. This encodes CASSLFSSGSSYNEQFF.

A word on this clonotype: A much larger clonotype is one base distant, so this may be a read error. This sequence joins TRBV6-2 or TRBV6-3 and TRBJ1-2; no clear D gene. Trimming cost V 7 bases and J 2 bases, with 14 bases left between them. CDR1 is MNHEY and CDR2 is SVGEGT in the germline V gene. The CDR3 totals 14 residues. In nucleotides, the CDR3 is TGTGCCAGCACTAGTCCGGGGTTGAACTATGGCTACACCTTC. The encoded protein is CASTSPGLNYGYTF.

The CDR3 DNA reads as TGTGCCAGCAGTTTAGGACGAATTAGCAATCAGCCCCAGCATTTT. Encoded protein: CASSLGRISNQPQHF. The chain joins TRBV27 to TRBJ1-5; D is ambiguous. V lost 2 bases to trimming and J lost 0 bases, with 8 bases between them. In germline, CDR1 is MNHEY, CDR2 SMNVEV (reference sequence). CDR3 length: 15 residues.

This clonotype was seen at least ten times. The CDR3 region is CSASGGMNTEAFF. The CDR3 DNA sequence: TGCAGTGCTAGTGGGGGAATGAACACTGAAGCTTTCTTT. The rearrangement joins TRBV20-1 to TRBJ1-1, with TRBD1 as a possible D gene (5 bases). With 3 bases removed from V and 0 bases from J, the gap between germline ends came to 8 bases. Looked up from germline, CDR1 is DFQATT and CDR2 is SNEGSKA (reference sequence). This CDR3 spans 13 amino acids.

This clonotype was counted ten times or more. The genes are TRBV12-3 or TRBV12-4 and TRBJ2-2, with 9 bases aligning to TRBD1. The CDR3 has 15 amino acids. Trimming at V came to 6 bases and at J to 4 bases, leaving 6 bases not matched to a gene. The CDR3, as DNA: TGTGCCAGCAGGTCTCCGACAGGGGGCACCGGGGAGCTGTTTTTT. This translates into CASRSPTGGTGELFF.

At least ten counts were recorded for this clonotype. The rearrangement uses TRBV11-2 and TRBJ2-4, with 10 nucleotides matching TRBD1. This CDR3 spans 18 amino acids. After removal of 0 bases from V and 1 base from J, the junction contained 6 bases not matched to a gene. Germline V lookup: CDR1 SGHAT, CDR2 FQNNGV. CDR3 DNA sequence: TGTGCCAGCAGCTTAGAGGGACAGGGGACCTGGGCCAAAAACATTCAGTACTTC. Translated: CASSLEGQGTWAKNIQYF.

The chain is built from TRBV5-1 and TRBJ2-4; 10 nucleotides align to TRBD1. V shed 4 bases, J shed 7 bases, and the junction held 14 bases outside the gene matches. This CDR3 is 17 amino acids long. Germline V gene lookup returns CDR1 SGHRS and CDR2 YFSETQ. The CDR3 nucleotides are TGCGCCAGCAGCACTGGGGCCCGACAGGGGGCCGGGAACATTCAGTACTTC. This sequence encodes CASSTGARQGAGNIQYF.

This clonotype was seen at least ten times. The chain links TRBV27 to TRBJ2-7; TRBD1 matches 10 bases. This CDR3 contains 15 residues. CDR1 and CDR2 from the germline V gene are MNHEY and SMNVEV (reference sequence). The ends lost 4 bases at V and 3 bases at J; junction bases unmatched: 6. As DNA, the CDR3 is TGTGCCAGCAGTTGGGGAGGGACAGGGGTCTACGAGCAGTACTTC. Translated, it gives CASSWGGTGVYEQYF.

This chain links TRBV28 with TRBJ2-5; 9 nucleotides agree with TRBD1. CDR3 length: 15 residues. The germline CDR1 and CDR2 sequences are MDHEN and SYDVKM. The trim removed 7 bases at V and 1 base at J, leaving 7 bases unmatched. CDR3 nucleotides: TGTGCCAGCACCACGGGACAGGGTCCCCAAGAGACCCAGTACTTC. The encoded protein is CASTTGQGPQETQYF.

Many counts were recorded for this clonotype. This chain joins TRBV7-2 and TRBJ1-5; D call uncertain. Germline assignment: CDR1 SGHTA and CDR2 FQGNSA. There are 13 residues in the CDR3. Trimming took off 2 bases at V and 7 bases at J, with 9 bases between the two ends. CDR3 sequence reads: CASSLPNDQPQHF. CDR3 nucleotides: TGTGCCAGCAGCTTACCGAACGACCAGCCCCAGCATTTT.

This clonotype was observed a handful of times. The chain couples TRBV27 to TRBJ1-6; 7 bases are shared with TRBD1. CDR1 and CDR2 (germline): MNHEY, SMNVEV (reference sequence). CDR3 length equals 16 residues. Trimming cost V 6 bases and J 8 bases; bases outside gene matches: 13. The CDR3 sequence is CASRIGGTDGDSPLHF. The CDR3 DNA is TGTGCCAGCAGGATCGGGGGGACAGACGGGGATTCACCCCTCCACTTT.

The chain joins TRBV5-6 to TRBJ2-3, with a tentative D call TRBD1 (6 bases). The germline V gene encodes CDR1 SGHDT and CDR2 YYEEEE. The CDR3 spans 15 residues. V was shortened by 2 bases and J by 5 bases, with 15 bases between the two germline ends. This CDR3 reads CASSFLGQGKDTQYF. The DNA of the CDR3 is TGTGCCAGCAGCTTCTTAGGGCAGGGGAAAGATACGCAGTATTTT. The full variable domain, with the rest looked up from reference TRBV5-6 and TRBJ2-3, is DAGVTQSPTHLIKTRGQQVTLRCSPKSGHDTVSWYQQALGQGPQFIFQYYEEEERQRGNFPDRFSGHQFPNYSSELNVNALLLGDSALYLCASSFLGQGKDTQYFGPGTRLTVL.

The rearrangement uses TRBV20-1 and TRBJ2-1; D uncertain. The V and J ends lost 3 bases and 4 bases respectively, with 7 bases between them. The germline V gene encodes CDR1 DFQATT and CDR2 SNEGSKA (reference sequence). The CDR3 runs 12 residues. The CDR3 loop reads CSASPRYNEQFF. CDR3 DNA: TGCAGTGCTAGCCCCCGGTACAATGAGCAGTTCTTC.

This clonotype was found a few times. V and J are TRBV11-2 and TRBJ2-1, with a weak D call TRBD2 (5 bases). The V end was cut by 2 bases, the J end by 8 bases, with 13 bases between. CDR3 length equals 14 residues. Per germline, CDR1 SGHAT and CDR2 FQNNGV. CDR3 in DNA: TGTGCCAGCAGCTTAACCCGGGGATTATATGAGCAGTTCTTC. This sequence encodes CASSLTRGLYEQFF.

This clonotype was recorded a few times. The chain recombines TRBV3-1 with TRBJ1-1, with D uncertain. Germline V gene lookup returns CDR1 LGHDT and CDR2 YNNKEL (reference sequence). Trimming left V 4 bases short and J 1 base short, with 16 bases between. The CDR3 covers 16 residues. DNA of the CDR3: TGTGCCAGCAGCCCGGGGTTCAGAACTGGGAACACTGAAGCTTTCTTT. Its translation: CASSPGFRTGNTEAFF.

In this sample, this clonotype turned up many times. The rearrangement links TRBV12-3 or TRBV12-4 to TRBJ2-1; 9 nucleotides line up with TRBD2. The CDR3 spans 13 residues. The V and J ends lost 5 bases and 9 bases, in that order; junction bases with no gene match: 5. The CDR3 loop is CASSAGGFSEQFF. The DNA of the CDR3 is TGTGCCAGCAGTGCGGGGGGGTTTAGTGAGCAGTTCTTC.

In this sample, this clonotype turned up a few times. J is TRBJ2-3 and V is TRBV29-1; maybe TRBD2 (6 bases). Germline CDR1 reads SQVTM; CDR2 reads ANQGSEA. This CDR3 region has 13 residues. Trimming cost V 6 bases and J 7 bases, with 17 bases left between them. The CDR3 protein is CSVELADYNTQYF. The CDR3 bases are TGCAGCGTGGAATTGGCGGACTACAATACGCAGTATTTT.

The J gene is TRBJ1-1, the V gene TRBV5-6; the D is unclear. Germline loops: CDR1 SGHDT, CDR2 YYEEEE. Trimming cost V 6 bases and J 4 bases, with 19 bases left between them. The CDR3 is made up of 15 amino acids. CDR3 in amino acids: CASTDISGVGTEAFF. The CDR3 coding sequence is TGTGCCAGCACCGACATTAGTGGGGTTGGCACTGAAGCTTTCTTT. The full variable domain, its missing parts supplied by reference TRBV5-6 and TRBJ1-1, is DAGVTQSPTHLIKTRGQQVTLRCSPKSGHDTVSWYQQALGQGPQFIFQYYEEEERQRGNFPDRFSGHQFPNYSSELNVNALLLGDSALYLCASTDISGVGTEAFFGQGTRLTVV.

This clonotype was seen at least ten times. CDR3 residues: CASSTPGTSAVFSYEQYF. CDR3 nucleotides: TGTGCCAGCAGTACCCCCGGGACTAGCGCCGTTTTCTCCTACGAGCAGTACTTC. The chain joins TRBV6-1 to TRBJ2-7; 10 positions match TRBD2. This CDR3 contains 18 residues. Germline values: CDR1 MNHNS, CDR2 SASEGT. V was clipped by 5 bases and J by 0 bases; unmatched bases: 13.

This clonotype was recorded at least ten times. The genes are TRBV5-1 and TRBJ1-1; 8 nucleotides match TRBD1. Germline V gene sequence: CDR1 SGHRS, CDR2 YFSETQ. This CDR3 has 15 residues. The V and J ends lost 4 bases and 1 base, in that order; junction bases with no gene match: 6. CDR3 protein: CASSALTGANTEAFF. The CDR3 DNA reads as TGCGCCAGCAGCGCGTTGACAGGGGCGAACACTGAAGCTTTCTTT.

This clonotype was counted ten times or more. The CDR3 sequence: CASSRRGAGNTEAFF. The CDR3 DNA is TGTGCCAGCTCACGAAGGGGGGCGGGGAACACTGAAGCTTTCTTT. The chain joins TRBV18 to TRBJ1-1, with a possible D match to TRBD1 (6 bases). The CDR3 sequence is 15 residues long. V lost 4 bases and J lost 1, with 13 bases in between. Per germline, CDR1 KGHSH and CDR2 LQKENI.

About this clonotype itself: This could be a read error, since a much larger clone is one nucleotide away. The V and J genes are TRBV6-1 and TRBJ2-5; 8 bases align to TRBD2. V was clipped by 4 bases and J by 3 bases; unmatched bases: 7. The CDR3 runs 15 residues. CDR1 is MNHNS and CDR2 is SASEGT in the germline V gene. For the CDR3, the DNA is TGTGCCAGCAGTGGCGGGAATAGCGGGGAAGAGACCCAGTACTTC. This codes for CASSGGNSGEETQYF.

CDR3 nucleotide sequence: TGCAGTGCTTCACCCCGGTCAGGGCCTAACTATGGCTACACCTTC. This codes for CSASPRSGPNYGYTF. This chain connects TRBV20-1 to TRBJ1-2, with a possible D match to TRBD1 (5 bases). Germline-derived CDR1 and CDR2 are DFQATT and SNEGSKA (reference sequence). This CDR3 spans 15 amino acids. V dropped 5 bases and J dropped 0 bases, with 16 bases sitting between them.

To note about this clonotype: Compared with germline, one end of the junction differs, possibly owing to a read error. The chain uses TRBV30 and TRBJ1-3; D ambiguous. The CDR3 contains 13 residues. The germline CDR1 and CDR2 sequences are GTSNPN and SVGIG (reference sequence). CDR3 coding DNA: TGTGCCTGGAGCCCCTACTCAGTAAACACTATATATTTT. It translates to CAWSPYSVNTIYF. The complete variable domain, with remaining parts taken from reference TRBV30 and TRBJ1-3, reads SQTIHQWPATLVQPVGSPLSLECTVEGTSNPNLYWYRQAAGRGLQLLFYSVGIGQISSEVPQNLSASRPQDRQFILSSKKLLLSDSGFYLCAWSPYSVNTIYFGEGSWLTVV.

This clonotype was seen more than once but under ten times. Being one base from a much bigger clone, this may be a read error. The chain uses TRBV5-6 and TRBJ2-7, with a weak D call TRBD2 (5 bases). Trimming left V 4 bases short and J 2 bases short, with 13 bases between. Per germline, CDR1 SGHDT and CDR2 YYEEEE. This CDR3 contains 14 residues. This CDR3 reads CASSAIGSPYEQYF. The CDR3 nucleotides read TGTGCCAGCAGCGCGATAGGGAGCCCCTACGAGCAGTACTTC.

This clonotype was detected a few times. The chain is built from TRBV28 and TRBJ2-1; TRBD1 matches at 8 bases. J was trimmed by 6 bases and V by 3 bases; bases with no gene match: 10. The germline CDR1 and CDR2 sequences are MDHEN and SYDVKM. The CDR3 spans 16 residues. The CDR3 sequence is CASSLLAGTGLNEQFF. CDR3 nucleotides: TGTGCCAGCAGTTTGCTTGCCGGGACAGGACTCAATGAGCAGTTCTTC. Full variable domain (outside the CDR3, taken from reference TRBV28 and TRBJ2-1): DVKVTQSSRYLVKRTGEKVFLECVQDMDHENMFWYRQDPGLGLRLIYFSYDVKMKEKGDIPEGYSVSREKKERFSLILESASTNQTSMYLCASSLLAGTGLNEQFFGPGTRLTVL.